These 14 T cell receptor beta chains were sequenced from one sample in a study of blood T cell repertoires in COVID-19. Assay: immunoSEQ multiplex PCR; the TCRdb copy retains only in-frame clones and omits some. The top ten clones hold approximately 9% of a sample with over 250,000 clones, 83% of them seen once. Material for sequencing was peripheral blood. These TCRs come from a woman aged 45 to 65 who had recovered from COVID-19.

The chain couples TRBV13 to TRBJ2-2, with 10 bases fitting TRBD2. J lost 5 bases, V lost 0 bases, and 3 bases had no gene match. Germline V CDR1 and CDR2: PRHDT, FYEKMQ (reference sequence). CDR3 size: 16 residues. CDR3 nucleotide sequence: TGTGCCAGCAGCTTAGGGTCTAGCGGGGGTACCGGGGAGCTGTTTTTT. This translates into CASSLGSSGGTGELFF.

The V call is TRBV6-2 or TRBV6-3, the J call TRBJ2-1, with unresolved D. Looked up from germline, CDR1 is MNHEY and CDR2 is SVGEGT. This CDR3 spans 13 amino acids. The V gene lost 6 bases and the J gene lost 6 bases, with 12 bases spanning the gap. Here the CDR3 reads CASSRNSANEQFF. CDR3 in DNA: TGTGCCAGCAGCCGAAACTCCGCCAATGAGCAGTTCTTC.

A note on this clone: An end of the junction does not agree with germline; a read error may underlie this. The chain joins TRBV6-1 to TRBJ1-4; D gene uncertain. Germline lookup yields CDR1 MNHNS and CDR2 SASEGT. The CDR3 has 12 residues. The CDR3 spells CASSEGATYPLF. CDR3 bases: TGTGCCAGCAGTGAAGGGGCTACATACCCGCTTTTT.

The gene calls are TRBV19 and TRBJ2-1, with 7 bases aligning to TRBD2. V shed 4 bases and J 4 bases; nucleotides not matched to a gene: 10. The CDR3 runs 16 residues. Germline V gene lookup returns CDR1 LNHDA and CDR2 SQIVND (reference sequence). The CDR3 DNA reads TGTGCCAGTAGTAAAATTAGGGGACTACAATACAATGAGCAGTTCTTC. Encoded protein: CASSKIRGLQYNEQFF.

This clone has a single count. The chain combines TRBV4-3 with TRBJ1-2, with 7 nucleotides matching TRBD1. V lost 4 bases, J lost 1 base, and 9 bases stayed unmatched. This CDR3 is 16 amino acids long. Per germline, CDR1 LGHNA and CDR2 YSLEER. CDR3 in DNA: TGCGCCAGCAGCCCAGGCAGGGGGGCCCTTAACTATGGCTACACCTTC. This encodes CASSPGRGALNYGYTF.

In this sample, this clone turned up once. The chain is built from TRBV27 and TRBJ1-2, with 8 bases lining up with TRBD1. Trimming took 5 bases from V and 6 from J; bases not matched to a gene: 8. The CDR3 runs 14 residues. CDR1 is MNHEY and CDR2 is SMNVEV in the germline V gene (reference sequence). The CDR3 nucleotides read TGTGCCAGCAGTATCAGGACAGGGTTCCATGGCTACACCTTC. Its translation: CASSIRTGFHGYTF.

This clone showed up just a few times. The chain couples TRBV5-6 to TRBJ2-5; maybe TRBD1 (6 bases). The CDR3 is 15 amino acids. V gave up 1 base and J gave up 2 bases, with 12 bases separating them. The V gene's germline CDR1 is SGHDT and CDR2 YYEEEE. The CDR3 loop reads CASSLRFQGQETQYF. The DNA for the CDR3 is TGTGCCAGCAGCTTGCGGTTCCAGGGGCAAGAGACCCAGTACTTC.

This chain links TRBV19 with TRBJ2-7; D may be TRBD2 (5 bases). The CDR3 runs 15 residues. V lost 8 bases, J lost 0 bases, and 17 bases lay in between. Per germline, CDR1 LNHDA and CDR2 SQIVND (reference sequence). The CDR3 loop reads CASRAFGLSSYEQYF. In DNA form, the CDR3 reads TGTGCCAGTCGTGCGTTCGGACTGAGCTCCTACGAGCAGTACTTC.

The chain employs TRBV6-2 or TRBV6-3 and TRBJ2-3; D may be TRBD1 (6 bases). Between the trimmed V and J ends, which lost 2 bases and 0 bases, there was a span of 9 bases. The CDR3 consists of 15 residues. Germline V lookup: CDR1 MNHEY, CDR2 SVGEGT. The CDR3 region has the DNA TGTGCCAGCAGTTACCAGGGGCACAGCACAGATACGCAGTATTTT. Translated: CASSYQGHSTDTQYF.

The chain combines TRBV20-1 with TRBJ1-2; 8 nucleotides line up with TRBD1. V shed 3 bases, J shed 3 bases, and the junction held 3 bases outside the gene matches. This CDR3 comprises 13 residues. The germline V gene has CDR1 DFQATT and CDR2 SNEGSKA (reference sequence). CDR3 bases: TGCAGTGCTAGTGCAGGGGGCTACTATGGCTACACCTTC. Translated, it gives CSASAGGYYGYTF.

CDR3 in amino acids: CASGTSGTTYEQYF. The CDR3 region has the DNA TGTGCCAGCGGGACTAGCGGGACAACCTACGAGCAGTACTTC. The chain is built from TRBV7-2 and TRBJ2-7; 13 positions agree with TRBD2. With V trimmed by 8 bases and J by 2 bases, 3 bases remained unmatched. The germline gives CDR1 SGHTA, CDR2 FQGNSA. This CDR3 contains 14 residues.

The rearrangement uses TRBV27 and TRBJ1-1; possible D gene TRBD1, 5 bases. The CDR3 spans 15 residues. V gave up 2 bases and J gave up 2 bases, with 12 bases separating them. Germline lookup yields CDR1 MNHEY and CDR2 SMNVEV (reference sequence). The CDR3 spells CASSLQGGFNTEAFF. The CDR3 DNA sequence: TGTGCCAGCAGTTTACAGGGAGGGTTCAACACTGAAGCTTTCTTT.

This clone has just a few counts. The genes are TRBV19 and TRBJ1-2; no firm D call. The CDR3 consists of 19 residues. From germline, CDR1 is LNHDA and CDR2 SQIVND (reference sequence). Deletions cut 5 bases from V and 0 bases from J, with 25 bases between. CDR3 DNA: TGTGCCAGTAGTCGACTCCGGCTATCCGAAAATGCTTCTAACTATGGCTACACCTTC. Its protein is CASSRLRLSENASNYGYTF.

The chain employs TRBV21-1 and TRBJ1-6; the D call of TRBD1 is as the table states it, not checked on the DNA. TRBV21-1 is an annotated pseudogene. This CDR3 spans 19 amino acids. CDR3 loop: CASSKRLGGQGKYNSPLHF. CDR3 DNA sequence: TGTGCCAGCAGCAAACGCCTGGGGGGACAGGGAAAGTATAATTCACCCCTCCACTTT.